What follows describes a single T cell receptor beta chain. These data come from a study of blood T cell repertoires in COVID-19. Profiling relied on immunoSEQ multiplex PCR, and the TCRdb table lists in-frame clones only, not all of them. The data contain 72,000 or so clones, about nine tenths of them singletons. This receptor was obtained from a woman over 75 with acute or convalescent COVID-19. Source material: peripheral blood.

This chain's CDR3 is CASSPDLAPKFEQFF. The CDR3 DNA is TGTGCCAGCAGCCCCGACCTAGCGCCTAAATTTGAGCAGTTCTTC. The chain has TRBV9 and TRBJ2-1; D may be TRBD2 (6 bases). Germline lookup yields CDR1 SGDLS and CDR2 YYNGEE. This CDR3 is built from 15 residues. V lost 4 bases and J lost 9, with 20 bases in between.